The subject of this entry is one TCR beta chain. Treatment: around 19 received Ad26.COV2.S at low or high dose, single or two shots; about 5 received placebo; per-sample allocation not given. Material that was analyzed had been drawn on day 63 after the first vaccine or placebo injection. CDR1 is MGHRA, CDR2 YSYEKL, per germline. This CDR3 spans 14 amino acids. The germline V and J ends were trimmed by 0 bases and 7 bases, with 10 bases remaining between them. Assay used: immunoSEQ multiplex PCR; TCRdb lists only in-frame clones, some missing. The sample includes a few hundred thousand clones, approximately 90% of them seen just once. These data belong to a study of Ad26.COV2.S vaccination and SARS-CoV-2 variants.

The source is a person aged 18-60 years who received the Ad26.COV2.S COVID-19 vaccine or a placebo. This rearrangement joins TRBV4-1 to TRBJ1-5, with TRBD1 as a possible D gene (5 bases). The material sequenced was peripheral blood, taken in a trial of Ad26.COV2.S vaccine versus placebo. The chain's CDR3 is CASSQDRVVQPQHF. The CDR3 nucleotides read TGCGCCAGCAGCCAAGACAGGGTGGTCCAGCCCCAGCATTTT.